This T cell receptor (beta chain) is from a study of blood T cell repertoires in COVID-19. Profiling relied on immunoSEQ multiplex PCR, and the TCRdb table lists in-frame clones only, not all of them. This table has roughly 100,000 clones, about 90% appearing once. V lost 0 bases and J lost 1, with 8 bases in between. Germline-derived CDR1 and CDR2 are SGHRS and YFSETQ. The CDR3 sequence is 14 residues long. This rearrangement joins TRBV5-1 to TRBJ2-7, with D perhaps TRBD2 (5 bases). The sample consisted of peripheral blood. The receptor was derived from a woman between 65 and 79 years old with acute or convalescent COVID-19. The CDR3: CASSLVTSSYEQYF. For the CDR3, the DNA is TGCGCCAGCAGCTTGGTTACTAGTTCCTACGAGCAGTACTTC.